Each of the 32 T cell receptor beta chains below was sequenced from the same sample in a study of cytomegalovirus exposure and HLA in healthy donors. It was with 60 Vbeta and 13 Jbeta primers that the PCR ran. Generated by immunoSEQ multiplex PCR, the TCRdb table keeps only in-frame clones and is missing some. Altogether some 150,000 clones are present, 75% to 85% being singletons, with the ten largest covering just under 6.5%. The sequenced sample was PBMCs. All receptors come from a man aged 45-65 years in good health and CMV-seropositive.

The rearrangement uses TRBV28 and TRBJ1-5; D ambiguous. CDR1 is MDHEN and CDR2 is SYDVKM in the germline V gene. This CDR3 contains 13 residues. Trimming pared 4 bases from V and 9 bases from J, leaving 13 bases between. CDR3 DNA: TGTGCCAGCAGTTCCCTCCGGGGATTGCCCCAGCATTTT. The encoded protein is CASSSLRGLPQHF. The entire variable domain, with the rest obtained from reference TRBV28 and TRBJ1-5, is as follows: DVKVTQSSRYLVKRTGEKVFLECVQDMDHENMFWYRQDPGLGLRLIYFSYDVKMKEKGDIPEGYSVSREKKERFSLILESASTNQTSMYLCASSSLRGLPQHFGDGTRLSIL.

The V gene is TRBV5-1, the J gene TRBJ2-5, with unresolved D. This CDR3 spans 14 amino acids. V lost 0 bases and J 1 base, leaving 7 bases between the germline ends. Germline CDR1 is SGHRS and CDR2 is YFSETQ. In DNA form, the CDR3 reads TGCGCCAGCAGCTTGGCCCGACTCCAAGAGACCCAGTACTTC. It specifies CASSLARLQETQYF.

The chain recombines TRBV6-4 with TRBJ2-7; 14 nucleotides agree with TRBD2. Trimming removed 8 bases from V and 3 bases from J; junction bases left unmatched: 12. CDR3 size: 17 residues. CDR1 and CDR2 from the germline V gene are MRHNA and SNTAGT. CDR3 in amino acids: CASGGLAGERSSYEQYF. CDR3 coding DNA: TGTGCCAGCGGGGGACTAGCGGGAGAAAGATCCAGCTACGAGCAGTACTTC.

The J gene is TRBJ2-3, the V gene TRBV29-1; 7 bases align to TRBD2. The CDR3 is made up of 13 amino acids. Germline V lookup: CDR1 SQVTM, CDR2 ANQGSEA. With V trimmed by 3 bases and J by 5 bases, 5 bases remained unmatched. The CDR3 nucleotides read TGCAGCGTTGAGGCGGGGGAAGGAGATACGCAGTATTTT. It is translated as CSVEAGEGDTQYF.

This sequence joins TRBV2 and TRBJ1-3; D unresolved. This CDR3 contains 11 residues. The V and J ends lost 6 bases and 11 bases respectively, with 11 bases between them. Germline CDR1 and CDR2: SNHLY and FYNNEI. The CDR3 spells CASSERVSIYF. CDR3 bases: TGTGCCAGCAGCGAGAGGGTTTCCATATATTTT.

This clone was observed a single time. Here the CDR3 DNA reads TGTGCCAGCAGCTTAGGCGGTTCCTACGAGCAGTACTTC. It is translated as CASSLGGSYEQYF. The rearrangement uses TRBV11-3 and TRBJ2-7; D call uncertain. Germline V gene sequence: CDR1 SGHNT, CDR2 YENEEA. The CDR3 spans 13 residues. The V and J ends lost 1 base and 1 base respectively, with 5 bases between them.

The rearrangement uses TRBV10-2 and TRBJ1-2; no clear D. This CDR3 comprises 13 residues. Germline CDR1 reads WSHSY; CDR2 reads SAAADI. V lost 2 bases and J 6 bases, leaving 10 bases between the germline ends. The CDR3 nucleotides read TGCGCCAGCAGTGAGGGGAGGATTGATGGCTACACCTTC. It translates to CASSEGRIDGYTF.

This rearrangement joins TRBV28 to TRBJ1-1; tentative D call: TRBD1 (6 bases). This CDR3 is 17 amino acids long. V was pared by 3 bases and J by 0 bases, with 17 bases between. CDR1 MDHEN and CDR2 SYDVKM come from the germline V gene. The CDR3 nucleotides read TGTGCCAGCAGTTTCGGGTTTGCCGGGGACATGAACACTGAAGCTTTCTTT. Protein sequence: CASSFGFAGDMNTEAFF.

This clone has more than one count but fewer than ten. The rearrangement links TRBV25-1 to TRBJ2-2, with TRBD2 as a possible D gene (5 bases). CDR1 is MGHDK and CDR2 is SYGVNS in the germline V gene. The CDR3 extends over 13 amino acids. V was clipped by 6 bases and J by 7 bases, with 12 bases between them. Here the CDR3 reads CASRKEGSGELFF. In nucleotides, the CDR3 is TGTGCCAGCAGAAAGGAAGGGAGCGGGGAGCTGTTTTTT.

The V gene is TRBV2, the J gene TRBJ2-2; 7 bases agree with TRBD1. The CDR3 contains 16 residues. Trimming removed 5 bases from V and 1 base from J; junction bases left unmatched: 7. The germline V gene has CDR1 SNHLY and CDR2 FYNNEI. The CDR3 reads CASSRDSLLNTGELFF. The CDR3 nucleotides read TGTGCCAGCAGTCGGGACAGCCTCCTGAACACCGGGGAGCTGTTTTTT. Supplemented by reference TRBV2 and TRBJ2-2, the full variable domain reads EPEVTQTPSHQVTQMGQEVILRCVPISNHLYFYWYRQILGQKVEFLVSFYNNEISEKSEIFDDQFSVERPDGSNFTLKIRSTKLEDSAMYFCASSRDSLLNTGELFFGEGSRLTVL.

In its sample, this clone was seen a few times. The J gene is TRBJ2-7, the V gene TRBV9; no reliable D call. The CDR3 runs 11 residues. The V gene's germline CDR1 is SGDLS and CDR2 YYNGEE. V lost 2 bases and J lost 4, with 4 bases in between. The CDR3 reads CASSVSYEQYF. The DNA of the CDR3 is TGTGCCAGCAGCGTTAGTTACGAGCAGTACTTC.

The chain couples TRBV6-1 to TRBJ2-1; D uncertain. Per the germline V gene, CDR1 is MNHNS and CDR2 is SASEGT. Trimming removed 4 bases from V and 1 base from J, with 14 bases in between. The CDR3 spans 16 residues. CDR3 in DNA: TGTGCCAGCAGTGGCGGCTCCCGAGGATCCTACAATGAGCAGTTCTTC. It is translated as CASSGGSRGSYNEQFF.

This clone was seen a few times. For the CDR3, the DNA is TGTGCCAGCAGCGTAGGGGTGGGAGGGCGTACAGATACGCAGTATTTT. Protein sequence: CASSVGVGGRTDTQYF. The V call is TRBV9, the J call TRBJ2-3; 7 bases are a match to TRBD2. CDR1 SGDLS and CDR2 YYNGEE come from the germline V gene. The V segment lost 0 bases and the J segment 3 bases; nucleotides outside the gene matches: 7. This CDR3 is 16 amino acids long.

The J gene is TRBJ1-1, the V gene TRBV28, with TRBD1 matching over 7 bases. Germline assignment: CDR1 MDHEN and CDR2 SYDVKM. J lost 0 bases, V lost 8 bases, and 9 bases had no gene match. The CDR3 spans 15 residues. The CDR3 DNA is TGTGCCAGCTGCTCTCAGGGGACAGTGAACACTGAAGCTTTCTTT. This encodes CASCSQGTVNTEAFF.

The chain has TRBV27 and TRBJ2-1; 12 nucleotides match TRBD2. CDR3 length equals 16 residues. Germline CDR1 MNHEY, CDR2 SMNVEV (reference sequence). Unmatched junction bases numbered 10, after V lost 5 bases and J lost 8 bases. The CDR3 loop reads CASSLLAGGSFYEQFF. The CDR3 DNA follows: TGTGCCAGCAGTCTTCTAGCGGGAGGGAGTTTTTATGAGCAGTTCTTC.

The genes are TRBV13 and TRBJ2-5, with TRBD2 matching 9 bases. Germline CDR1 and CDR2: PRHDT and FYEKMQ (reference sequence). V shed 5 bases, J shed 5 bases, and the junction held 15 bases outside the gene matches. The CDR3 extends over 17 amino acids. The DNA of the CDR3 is TGTGCCAGCAGCGCTTCCTGGACTAGCGTTGGACGGGAGACCCAGTACTTC. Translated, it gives CASSASWTSVGRETQYF.

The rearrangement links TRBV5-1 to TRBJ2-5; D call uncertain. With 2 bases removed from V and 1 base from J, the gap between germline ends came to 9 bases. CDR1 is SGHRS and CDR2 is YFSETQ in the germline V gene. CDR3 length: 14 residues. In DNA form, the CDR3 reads TGCGCCAGCAGCTTTAACTACCCCCAAGAGACCCAGTACTTC. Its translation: CASSFNYPQETQYF.

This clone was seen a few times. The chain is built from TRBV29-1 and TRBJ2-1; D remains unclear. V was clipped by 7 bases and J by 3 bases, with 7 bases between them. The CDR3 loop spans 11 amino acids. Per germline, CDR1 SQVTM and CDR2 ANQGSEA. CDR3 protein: CSATFYNEQFF. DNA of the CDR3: TGCAGCGCGACATTCTACAATGAGCAGTTCTTC.

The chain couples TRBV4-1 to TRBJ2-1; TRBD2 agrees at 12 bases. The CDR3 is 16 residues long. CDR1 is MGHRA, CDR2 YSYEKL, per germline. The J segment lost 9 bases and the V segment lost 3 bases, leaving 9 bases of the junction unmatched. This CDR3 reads CASSHGRTSGKGEQFF. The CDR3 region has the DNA TGCGCCAGCAGCCATGGGAGGACTAGCGGGAAGGGTGAGCAGTTCTTC.

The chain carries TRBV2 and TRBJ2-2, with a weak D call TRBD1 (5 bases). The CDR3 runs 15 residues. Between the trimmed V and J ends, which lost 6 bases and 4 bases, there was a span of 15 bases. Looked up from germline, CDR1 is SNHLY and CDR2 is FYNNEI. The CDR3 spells CASSPRQKLTGELFF. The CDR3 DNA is TGTGCCAGCAGCCCCCGACAGAAACTCACCGGGGAGCTGTTTTTT.

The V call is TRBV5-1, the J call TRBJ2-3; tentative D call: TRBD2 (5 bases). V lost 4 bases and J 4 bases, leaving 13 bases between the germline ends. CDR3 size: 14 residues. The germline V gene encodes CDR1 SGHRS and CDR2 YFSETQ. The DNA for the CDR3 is TGCGCCAGCAGCCGCGCTACGGGGTCAGATACGCAGTATTTT. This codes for CASSRATGSDTQYF.

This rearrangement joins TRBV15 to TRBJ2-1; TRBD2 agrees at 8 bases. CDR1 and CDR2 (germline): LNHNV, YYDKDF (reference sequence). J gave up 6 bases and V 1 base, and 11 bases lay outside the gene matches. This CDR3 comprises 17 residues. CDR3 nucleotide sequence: TGTGCCACCAGCAGAGGGAGAGCGGGAGTTAGGGTCAATGAGCAGTTCTTC. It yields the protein CATSRGRAGVRVNEQFF. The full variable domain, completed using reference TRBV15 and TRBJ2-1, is DAMVIQNPRYQVTQFGKPVTLSCSQTLNHNVMYWYQQKSSQAPKLLFHYYDKDFNNEADTPDNFQSRRPNTSFCFLDIRSPGLGDTAMYLCATSRGRAGVRVNEQFFGPGTRLTVL.

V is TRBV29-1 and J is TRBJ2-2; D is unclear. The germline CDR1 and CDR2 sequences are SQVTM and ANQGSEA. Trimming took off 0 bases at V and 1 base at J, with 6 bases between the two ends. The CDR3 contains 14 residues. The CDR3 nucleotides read TGCAGCGTTGAAGATCGACAGAACACCGGGGAGCTGTTTTTT. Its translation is CSVEDRQNTGELFF.

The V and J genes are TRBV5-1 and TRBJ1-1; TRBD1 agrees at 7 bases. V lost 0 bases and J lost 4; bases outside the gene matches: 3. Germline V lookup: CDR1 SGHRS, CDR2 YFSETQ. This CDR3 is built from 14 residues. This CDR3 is CASSLVQGGTEAFF. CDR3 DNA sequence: TGCGCCAGCAGCTTGGTCCAGGGGGGCACTGAAGCTTTCTTT.

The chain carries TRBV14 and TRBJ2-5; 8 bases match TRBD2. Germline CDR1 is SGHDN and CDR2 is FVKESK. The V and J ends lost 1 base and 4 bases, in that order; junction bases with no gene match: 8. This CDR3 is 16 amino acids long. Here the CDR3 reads CASSQGVGRARETQYF. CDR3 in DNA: TGTGCCAGCAGCCAAGGGGTCGGGAGGGCCCGAGAGACCCAGTACTTC.

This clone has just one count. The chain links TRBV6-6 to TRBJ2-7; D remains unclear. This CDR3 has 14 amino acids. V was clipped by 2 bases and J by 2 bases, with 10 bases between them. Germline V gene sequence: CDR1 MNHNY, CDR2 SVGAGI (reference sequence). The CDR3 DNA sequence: TGTGCCAGCAGTTACCCCGGTTCCCCCTACGAGCAGTACTTC. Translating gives CASSYPGSPYEQYF.

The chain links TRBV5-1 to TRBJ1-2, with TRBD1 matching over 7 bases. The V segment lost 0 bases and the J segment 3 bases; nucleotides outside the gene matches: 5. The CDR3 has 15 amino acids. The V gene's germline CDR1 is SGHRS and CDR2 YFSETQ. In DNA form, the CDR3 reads TGCGCCAGCAGCTTGGTAGACAGGGACCACTATGGCTACACCTTC. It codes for CASSLVDRDHYGYTF. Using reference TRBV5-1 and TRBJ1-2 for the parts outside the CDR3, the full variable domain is KAGVTQTPRYLIKTRGQQVTLSCSPISGHRSVSWYQQTPGQGLQFLFEYFSETQRNKGNFPGRFSGRQFSNSRSEMNVSTLELGDSALYLCASSLVDRDHYGYTFGSGTRLTVV.

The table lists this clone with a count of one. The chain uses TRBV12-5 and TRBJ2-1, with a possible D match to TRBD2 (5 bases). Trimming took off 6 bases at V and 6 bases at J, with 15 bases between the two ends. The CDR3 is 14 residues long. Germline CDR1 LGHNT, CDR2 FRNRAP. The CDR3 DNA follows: TGTGCTAGTGGGAGGGCCTCGGTCGGCAATGAGCAGTTCTTC. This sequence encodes CASGRASVGNEQFF.

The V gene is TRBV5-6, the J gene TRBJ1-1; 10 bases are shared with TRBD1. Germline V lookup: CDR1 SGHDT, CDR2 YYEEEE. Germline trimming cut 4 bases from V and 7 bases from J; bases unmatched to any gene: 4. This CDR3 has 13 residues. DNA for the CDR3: TGTGCCAGCAGCCGAGGACAGGGGGATGAAGCTTTCTTT. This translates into CASSRGQGDEAFF.

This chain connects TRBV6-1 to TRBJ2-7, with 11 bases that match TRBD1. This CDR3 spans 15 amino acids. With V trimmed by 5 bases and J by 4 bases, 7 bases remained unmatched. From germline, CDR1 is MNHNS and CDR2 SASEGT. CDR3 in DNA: TGTGCCAGCAGTTTTGGGACAGGGGGAAGTTACGAGCAGTACTTC. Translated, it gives CASSFGTGGSYEQYF.

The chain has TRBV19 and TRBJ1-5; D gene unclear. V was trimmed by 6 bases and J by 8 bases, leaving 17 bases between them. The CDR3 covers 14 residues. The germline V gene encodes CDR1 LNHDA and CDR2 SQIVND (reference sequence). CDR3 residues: CASRRVQNTEPQHF. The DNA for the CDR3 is TGTGCCAGTAGGCGGGTTCAGAACACGGAGCCCCAGCATTTT.

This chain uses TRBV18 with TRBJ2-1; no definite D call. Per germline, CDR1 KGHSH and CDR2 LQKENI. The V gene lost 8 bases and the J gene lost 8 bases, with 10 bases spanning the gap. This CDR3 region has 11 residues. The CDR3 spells CASHNLDEQFF. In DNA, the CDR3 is TGTGCCAGCCATAACCTAGATGAGCAGTTCTTC.